This TCR beta chain was sequenced in a study of T cell responses to AZD1222 COVID-19 vaccine. Study-level points and caveats: Spike-wide vaccine-associated CD4 TCRs dominated at 160-218 and 743-854.

Points on this clone: The target antigen is unknown.

Assay: immunoSEQ multiplex PCR; the TCRdb copy retains only in-frame clones and omits some. The repertoire includes around 170,000 clones, around 93% of them detected once, and 4% to 5.5% sits in the top ten. Sequences were derived from peripheral blood, sampled on day 0 of AZD1222 vaccination. The source is an adult in good health.

The CDR3 region has the DNA TGTGCCAGCTCACCACTTTCAGGGTACAACTACGAGCAGTACTTC. Its translation: CASSPLSGYNYEQYF. The chain uses TRBV18 and TRBJ2-7; a possible D gene is TRBD1 (5 bases). This CDR3 comprises 15 residues. Trimming pared 1 base from V and 3 bases from J, leaving 13 bases between. Germline CDR1 and CDR2: KGHSH and LQKENI.